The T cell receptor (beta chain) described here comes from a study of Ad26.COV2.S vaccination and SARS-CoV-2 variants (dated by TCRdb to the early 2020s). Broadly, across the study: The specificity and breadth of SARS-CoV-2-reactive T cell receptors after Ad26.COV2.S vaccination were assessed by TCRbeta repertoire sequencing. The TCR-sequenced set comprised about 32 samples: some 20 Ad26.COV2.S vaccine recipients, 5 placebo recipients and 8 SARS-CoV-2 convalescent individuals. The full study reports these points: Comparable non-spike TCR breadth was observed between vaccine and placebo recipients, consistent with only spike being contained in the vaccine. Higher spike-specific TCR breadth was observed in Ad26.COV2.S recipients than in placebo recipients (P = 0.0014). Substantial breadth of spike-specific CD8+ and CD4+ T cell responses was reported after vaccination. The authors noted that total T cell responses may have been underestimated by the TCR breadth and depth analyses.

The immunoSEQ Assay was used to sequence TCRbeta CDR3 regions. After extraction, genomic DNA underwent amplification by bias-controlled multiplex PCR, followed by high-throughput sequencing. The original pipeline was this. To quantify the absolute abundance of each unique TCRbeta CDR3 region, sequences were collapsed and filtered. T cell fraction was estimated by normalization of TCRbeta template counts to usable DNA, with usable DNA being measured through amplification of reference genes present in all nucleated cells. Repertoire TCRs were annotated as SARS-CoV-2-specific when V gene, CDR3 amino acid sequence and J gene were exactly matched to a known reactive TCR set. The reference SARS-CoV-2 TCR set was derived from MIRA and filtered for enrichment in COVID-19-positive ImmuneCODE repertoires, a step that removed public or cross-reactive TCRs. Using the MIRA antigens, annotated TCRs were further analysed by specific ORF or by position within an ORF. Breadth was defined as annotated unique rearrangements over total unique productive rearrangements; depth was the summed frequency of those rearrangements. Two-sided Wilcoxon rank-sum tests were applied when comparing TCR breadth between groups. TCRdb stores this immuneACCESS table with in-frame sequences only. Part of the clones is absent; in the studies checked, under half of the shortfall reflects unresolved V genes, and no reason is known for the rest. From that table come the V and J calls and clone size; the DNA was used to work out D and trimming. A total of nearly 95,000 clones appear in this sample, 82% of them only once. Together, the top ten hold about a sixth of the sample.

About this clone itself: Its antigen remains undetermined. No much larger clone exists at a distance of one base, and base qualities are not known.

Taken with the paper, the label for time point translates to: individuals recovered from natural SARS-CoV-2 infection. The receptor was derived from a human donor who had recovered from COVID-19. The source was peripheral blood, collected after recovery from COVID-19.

The nucleotide sequence reads TGTGCCAGCAGCCATTCAGGGCCGAACACCGGGGAGCTGTTTTTT. Its protein is CASSHSGPNTGELFF. This chain joins TRBV7-2 to TRBJ2-2, with TRBD1 tentatively as D gene (5 bases match). The CDR3 numbers 15 residues from cysteine through phenylalanine. The sequence is cut down to CDR3 DNA, 45 bases in frame from base 1. V and J lose 5 bases and 0 bases, and a span of 10 bases separates them. CDR1 and CDR2 (SGHTA, FQGNSA) derive from the germline V gene.